Described below is a single T cell receptor (beta chain) sequence and its context. How the authors handled the data: Amplifying reference gene primers gave estimates of nucleated cell counts. Method: immunoSEQ multiplex PCR; TCRdb's copy keeps in-frame clones and lacks some. D and trimming come from the DNA, and the V and J calls and clone size come from that table. The repertoire consists of roughly 170,000 clones, with roughly 80% occurring once and the leading ten covering approximately 7%. The sample belongs to a study of blood T cell repertoires in COVID-19. Study at large: The United States, Italy and Spain provided the acute and convalescent COVID-19 samples. The cDNA or gDNA used as material had been derived from T cells, B-cell-depleted T cells, or PBMCs.

The sample was peripheral blood. The receptor was isolated from a human donor in a cohort sampled during active COVID-19.

The CDR3 sequence is CASSTGGLTGELFF. CDR3 DNA: TGCGCCAGCAGTACAGGGGGCTTGACCGGGGAGCTGTTTTTT. The V and J genes are TRBV10-1 and TRBJ2-2; 9 nucleotides agree with TRBD1. CDR1 is WNHNN and CDR2 is SYGVQD in the germline V gene (reference sequence). The CDR3 sequence is 14 residues long. Trimming at V came to 5 bases and at J to 5 bases, leaving 3 bases not matched to a gene.